The TCR beta chain under discussion was sequenced for a study of blood T cell repertoires in COVID-19. V lost 1 base and J 8 bases, leaving 11 bases between the germline ends. The CDR3 spans 13 residues. Germline V gene data show CDR1 as LNHDA and CDR2 as SQIVND (reference sequence). Only in-frame clones appear in the TCRdb table, and some are missing; sequencing was by immunoSEQ multiplex PCR. The sample has around 140,000 clones, 75% to 90% seen once; the top ten hold about an eighth. This clone has just one count. This clonotype was sampled from a man aged 18-30 years with COVID-19, enrolled during active disease. The rearrangement uses TRBV19 and TRBJ1-2, with no clear D. Sequences were obtained from peripheral blood. In nucleotides, the CDR3 is TGTGCCAGTAGTATAGGCCTCACGGGAGGCTACACCTTC. It encodes CASSIGLTGGYTF.